One TCR beta chain is described in this entry. These data originate in a study of T cell clones after liver transplantation. Study-level information: Tolerance: complete withdrawal held at least one year, liver enzymes staying within twice normal.

Sequencing used immunoSEQ multiplex PCR; TCRdb keeps in-frame clones, though not all of them. The sample lists 12,000 to 15,000 clones, 80% to 95% seen once, with 48% in the top ten. With 5 bases clipped from V and 7 bases from J, the junction kept 4 bases outside the gene matches. This CDR3 is built from 14 residues. Germline CDR1 is SGHVS and CDR2 is FNYEAQ. The sequence derives from a human donor who received a liver transplant. V usage is TRBV7-6 and J usage is TRBJ2-1; 11 nucleotides align to TRBD2. The sequences come from CD8+ T cells from blood, collected before liver transplant. CDR3 in DNA: TGTGCCAGCAGCCCTCGGACTAGCGGGAATGAGCAGTTCTTC. This codes for CASSPRTSGNEQFF.